Below, 2 T cell receptor beta chains from the same sample are listed, as sequenced in a study of cytotoxic CD8 clonotypes in ibrutinib-treated CLL. Some clones are missing from TCRdb's copy, which holds only in-frame ones; the method was immunoSEQ multiplex PCR. The sample yields about 25,000 clones, 55% to 75% seen once. Source: PBMCs, taken after 12 months of ibrutinib treatment. All receptors come from a human donor with chronic lymphocytic leukemia.

V is TRBV6-5 and J is TRBJ1-6; unclear D gene. The CDR3 extends over 14 amino acids. The V gene lost 6 bases and the J gene lost 5 bases, with 11 bases spanning the gap. Germline V gives CDR1 MNHEY, CDR2 SVGAGI. The CDR3 sequence: CASRRSSNNSPLHF. CDR3 bases: TGTGCCAGCAGGAGGTCTTCGAATAATTCACCCCTCCACTTT.

The V call is TRBV21-1, the J call TRBJ1-4. TRBV21-1 is assigned pseudogene status. The CDR3 extends over 14 amino acids. In nucleotides, the CDR3 is TGTGCCAGCAGCAAAGTTGGGAGGACGGAAAAACTGTTTTTT. Translating it yields CASSKVGRTEKLFF.